This TCR beta chain was identified during a study of T cell changes during pregnancy in multiple sclerosis. The protocol was immunoSEQ multiplex PCR, while the TCRdb copy is restricted to in-frame clones and leaves out a portion. The sample lists about 100,000 clones, 80% to 95% seen once, with 3.5% in the top ten. Trimming took off 2 bases at V and 6 bases at J, with 11 bases between the two ends. Germline V gene lookup returns CDR1 MNHNY and CDR2 SVGAGI (reference sequence). There are 14 residues in the CDR3. Here the sequenced sample was peripheral blood, taken after pregnancy. The rearrangement joins TRBV6-6 to TRBJ1-5, with D possibly being TRBD1 (5 bases). This clonotype was obtained from a female donor with multiple sclerosis, enrolled in a pregnancy study. CDR3 in amino acids: CASSYPGTAQPQHF. CDR3 coding DNA: TGTGCCAGCAGTTACCCAGGGACTGCTCAGCCCCAGCATTTT.